A selection of T cell receptor beta chains follows, all from one sample in a study of T cell responses to AZD1222 COVID-19 vaccine. Generated by immunoSEQ multiplex PCR, the TCRdb table keeps only in-frame clones and is missing some. Among 200,000 or so clones listed, about 92% were seen once. The sequenced sample was peripheral blood, obtained on day 0 of AZD1222 vaccination. Receptors originate from an adult in good health. Both conserved end residues are part of each CDR3. The D gene is left open where the match is weak. Clone size, where shown, is once, few, many, or a class for clones that have expanded.

v_gene	j_gene	d_gene	len	abundance	CDR3aa	CDR3nt
TRBV3-1/TRBV3-2	TRBJ2-2	.	14	.	CASSQVKGPGELFF	TGTGCCAGCAGCCAAGTTAAGGGGCCCGGGGAGCTGTTTTTT
TRBV6-2/TRBV6-3	TRBJ2-1	TRBD2	14	.	CASSVAGGYNEQFF	TGTGCCAGCAGCGTAGCGGGAGGGTACAATGAGCAGTTCTTC
TRBV30	TRBJ2-1	.	14	.	CAWSGSGGTLIGFF	TGTGCCTGGAGCGGAAGTGGGGGTACCCTAATCGGGTTCTTC
TRBV7-2	TRBJ1-4	.	16	once	CASSPTGFATNEKLFF	TGTGCCAGCAGCCCTACTGGCTTCGCAACTAATGAAAAACTGTTTTTT
TRBV5-6	TRBJ1-3	.	15	.	CASSGMTGSGNTIYF	TGTGCCAGCAGCGGGATGACGGGATCTGGAAACACCATATATTTT
TRBV28	TRBJ1-4	.	16	.	CASSTGAVNEYEKLFF	TGTGCCAGCAGTACCGGTGCGGTGAATGAATATGAAAAACTGTTTTTT
TRBV7-2	TRBJ1-2	TRBD1	15	few	CASSLQRTGLYGYTF	TGTGCCAGCAGCCTACAACGGACAGGCCTCTATGGCTACACCTTC
TRBV18	TRBJ1-2	.	13	.	CASSPDDNYGYTF	TGTGCCAGCTCACCGGACGATAACTATGGCTACACCTTC
TRBV3-1/TRBV3-2	TRBJ2-5	TRBD2	13	.	CASSSLAVETQYF	TGTGCCAGCAGTTCTCTAGCGGTCGAGACCCAGTACTTC
TRBV18	TRBJ2-5	.	15	.	CASSFNEGQKETQYF	TGTGCCAGCTCATTTAACGAAGGACAGAAGGAGACCCAGTACTTC
TRBV9	TRBJ1-2	.	14	.	CASSVGRTDYGYTF	TGTGCCAGCAGCGTAGGGAGGACAGACTATGGCTACACCTTC
TRBV30	TRBJ1-4	TRBD1	14	.	CAWSVKGAHEKLFF	TGTGCCTGGAGTGTGAAGGGGGCGCACGAAAAACTGTTTTTT
TRBV18	TRBJ1-2	.	15	.	CASSPPGSRGTGYTF	TGTGCCAGCTCACCTCCAGGGTCTCGGGGGACGGGCTACACCTTC
TRBV18	TRBJ1-1	.	14	.	CASSPPRGSTEAFF	TGTGCCAGCTCACCACCGAGGGGTTCCACTGAAGCTTTCTTT